This TCR beta chain was recovered during a study of OX40 agonist ivuxolimab in advanced cancers. General study results and limits: What antigens the expanded peripheral T cells recognized was never established. Expanded clones belonging to CD8+ T cells outnumbered, on average, those of CD4+. With doses of 0.1 to 3.0 mg/kg, CD4+ and CD8+ blood T cells had undergone clonal expansion by week 6.

Blood sampling took place at baseline, cycle 4 day 1, and cycle 7 day 1. The assay was immunoSEQ multiplex PCR, and TCRdb's table has in-frame clones only and misses some. The top ten clones hold around 4.5% of a sample with about 57,000 clones, over 80% of them seen once. V lost 6 bases, J lost 4 bases, and 15 bases lay in between. This CDR3 contains 14 residues. The germline gives CDR1 LNHDA, CDR2 SQIVND (reference sequence). This clone has only one observation. Its antigen is as yet unknown. Specimen: CD4+ or CD8+ T cells sorted from blood, collected in a trial of the OX40 agonist ivuxolimab. The clonotype originates from an adult with an advanced solid tumor such as melanoma, head and neck, liver or kidney cancer. V gene TRBV19 combines with J gene TRBJ1-1, with D maybe TRBD1 (6 bases). The CDR3 loop is CASRNRDLGTEAFF. The CDR3 coding sequence is TGTGCCAGTAGAAACAGGGATCTGGGCACTGAAGCTTTCTTT.